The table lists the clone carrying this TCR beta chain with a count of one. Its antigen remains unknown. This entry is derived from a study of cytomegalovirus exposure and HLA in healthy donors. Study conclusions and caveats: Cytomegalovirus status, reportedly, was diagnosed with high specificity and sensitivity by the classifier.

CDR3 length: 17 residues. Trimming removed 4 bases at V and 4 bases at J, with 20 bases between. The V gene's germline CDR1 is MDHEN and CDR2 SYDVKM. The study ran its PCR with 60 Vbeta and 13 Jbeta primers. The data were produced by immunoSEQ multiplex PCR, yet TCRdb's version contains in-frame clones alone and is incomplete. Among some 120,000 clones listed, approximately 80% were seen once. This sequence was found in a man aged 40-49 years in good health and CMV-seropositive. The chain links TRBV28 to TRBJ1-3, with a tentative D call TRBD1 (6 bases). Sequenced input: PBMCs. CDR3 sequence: CASSSTTDSHGGNTIYF. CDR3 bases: TGTGCCAGCAGTTCTACGACGGACAGCCACGGAGGAAACACCATATATTTT.